Shown below are 25 T cell receptor beta chains from a single sample sequenced in a study of Ad26.COV2.S vaccination and SARS-CoV-2 variants. Sequencing used immunoSEQ multiplex PCR; TCRdb keeps in-frame clones, though not all of them. Of some 370,000 clones listed, roughly four fifths were seen once; the top ten hold approximately 7.8%. Treatment given: roughly 20 received Ad26.COV2.S at low or high dose, single or two shots; roughly five received placebo; per-sample allocation not given. Sampling was done on day 63 after the first vaccine or placebo injection. Sequenced material: peripheral blood, taken in a trial of Ad26.COV2.S vaccine versus placebo. The receptors here all came from a person between 18 and 59 years old who received the Ad26.COV2.S COVID-19 vaccine or a placebo.

The CDR3 DNA reads as TGTGCCAGCAGCCGCAGTTCAGGGAATCAGCCCCAGCATTTT. It codes for CASSRSSGNQPQHF. The chain links TRBV3-1 (or the pseudogene TRBV3-2) to TRBJ1-5, with D possibly TRBD1 on 5 matching bases. The CDR3 is 14 amino acids. V lost 4 bases and J lost 4, with 11 bases in between. Germline-derived CDR1 and CDR2 are LGHDT and YNNKEL (reference sequence).

The rearrangement joins TRBV7-9 to TRBJ2-7; 9 bases fit TRBD2. Trimming removed 5 bases from V and 3 bases from J; junction bases left unmatched: 8. Germline CDR1 SEHNR, CDR2 FQNEAQ (reference sequence). The CDR3 sequence is 15 residues long. The DNA for the CDR3 is TGTGCCAGCAGCCCCCCCTGGACTAGCGTCTACGAGCAGTACTTC. It yields the protein CASSPPWTSVYEQYF.

The chain recombines TRBV5-1 with TRBJ1-6, with 10 bases matching TRBD1. The CDR3 is 15 amino acids. J lost 10 bases, V lost 4 bases, and 8 bases had no gene match. Germline assignment: CDR1 SGHRS and CDR2 YFSETQ. The CDR3 coding sequence is TGCGCCAGCAGCATCACCGGGACAGGGGCATCACCCCTCCACTTT. Protein sequence: CASSITGTGASPLHF.

This clone was picked up one time. The rearrangement joins TRBV11-2 to TRBJ2-7; 12 nucleotides match TRBD2. CDR1 SGHAT and CDR2 FQNNGV come from the germline V gene. V was clipped by 4 bases and J by 2 bases; unmatched bases: 12. CDR3 length: 18 residues. The CDR3 nucleotides read TGTGCCAGCAGCTCTTCGACTAGCGGGAGTTCTGATCCCTACGAGCAGTACTTC. Translation gives CASSSSTSGSSDPYEQYF. The full variable domain, completed using reference TRBV11-2 and TRBJ2-7, is EAGVAQSPRYKIIEKRQSVAFWCNPISGHATLYWYQQILGQGPKLLIQFQNNGVVDDSQLPKDRFSAERLKGVDSTLKIQPAKLEDSAVYLCASSSSTSGSSDPYEQYFGPGTRLTVT.

This chain uses TRBV28 with TRBJ2-2; D may be TRBD1 or TRBD2 (5 bases each). Germline loops: CDR1 MDHEN, CDR2 SYDVKM. Trimming removed 8 bases from V and 6 bases from J, with 10 bases in between. This CDR3 spans 12 amino acids. The CDR3 nucleotides are TGTGCCAGCGGGGGTGGCCCCGGGGAGCTGTTTTTT. Residues: CASGGGPGELFF.

This sequence joins TRBV27 and TRBJ2-3; D unclear. Trimming removed 3 bases from V and 4 bases from J, with 11 bases in between. CDR3 size: 14 residues. Germline lookup yields CDR1 MNHEY and CDR2 SMNVEV (reference sequence). The CDR3 DNA sequence: TGTGCCAGCAGTTTTTCCCTAGGCGCAGATACGCAGTATTTT. Its translation: CASSFSLGADTQYF.

V usage is TRBV6-2 or TRBV6-3 and J usage is TRBJ2-2; D ambiguous. The CDR3 loop spans 11 amino acids. Trimming removed 6 bases at V and 5 bases at J, with 4 bases between. Germline loops: CDR1 MNHEY, CDR2 SVGEGT. The CDR3 DNA follows: TGTGCCAGCAGCCAGACCGGGGAGCTGTTTTTT. Its protein is CASSQTGELFF.

The chain couples TRBV5-1 to TRBJ1-4; unclear D gene. From germline, CDR1 is SGHRS and CDR2 YFSETQ. The CDR3 has 16 amino acids. V was trimmed by 4 bases and J by 6 bases, leaving 19 bases between them. CDR3: CASSPLGGQLHEKLFF. The CDR3 DNA follows: TGCGCCAGCAGCCCTTTGGGCGGTCAGCTACATGAAAAACTGTTTTTT.

This chain joins TRBV19 and TRBJ1-3, with a weak D call TRBD1 (6 bases). The V and J ends lost 3 bases and 4 bases respectively, with 10 bases between them. The germline V gene encodes CDR1 LNHDA and CDR2 SQIVND (reference sequence). This CDR3 spans 14 amino acids. The CDR3 spells CASSISGAGNTIYF. The CDR3 DNA follows: TGTGCCAGTAGTATTTCAGGGGCCGGAAACACCATATATTTT.

This chain connects TRBV5-1 to TRBJ1-6; D is undetermined. V lost 7 bases and J 5 bases, leaving 13 bases between the germline ends. CDR3 length: 14 amino acids. The germline V gene encodes CDR1 SGHRS and CDR2 YFSETQ. This CDR3 reads CASWAGSDNSPLHF. CDR3 nucleotides: TGCGCCAGCTGGGCGGGGAGCGATAATTCACCCCTCCACTTT.

J is TRBJ1-1 and V is TRBV6-6; TRBD1 matches 10 bases. Trimming cost V 7 bases and J 7 bases; bases outside gene matches: 15. Per the germline V gene, CDR1 is MNHNY and CDR2 is SVGAGI (reference sequence). The length of the CDR3 is 16 residues. DNA for the CDR3: TGTGCCAGCAAACAGAGAGGGGGGACAGGGGCCCATGAAGCTTTCTTT. It codes for CASKQRGGTGAHEAFF.

This chain uses TRBV30 with TRBJ2-3; D perhaps matches TRBD1 (5 bases). Per the germline V gene, CDR1 is GTSNPN and CDR2 is SVGIG (reference sequence). This CDR3 is 14 amino acids long. Trimming took 1 base from V and 2 from J, leaving 10 bases between them. CDR3 loop: CAWSDYRYTDTQYF. The CDR3, as DNA: TGTGCCTGGAGTGACTACAGGTACACAGATACGCAGTATTTT.

The chain has TRBV2 and TRBJ2-7; maybe TRBD2 (6 bases). The V end was cut by 5 bases, the J end by 7 bases, with 21 bases between. This CDR3 is 15 amino acids long. CDR1 is SNHLY, CDR2 FYNNEI, per germline. The CDR3 protein is CASSWKEGAMDEQYF. The CDR3 bases are TGTGCCAGCAGTTGGAAGGAGGGCGCAATGGATGAGCAGTACTTC.

CDR3 amino acids: CASSADHEETQYF. The CDR3, as DNA: TGTGCCAGTAGTGCAGACCACGAAGAGACCCAGTACTTC. The V gene is TRBV19, the J gene TRBJ2-5; D is undetermined. Trimming took off 5 bases at V and 3 bases at J, with 10 bases between the two ends. This CDR3 region has 13 residues. Germline V gene sequence: CDR1 LNHDA, CDR2 SQIVND (reference sequence).

Concerning this clone: Distinct nucleotide sequences in the sample also encode this CDR3. The chain combines TRBV5-1 with TRBJ2-7; TRBD2 matches at 11 bases. The ends lost 4 bases at V and 3 bases at J; junction bases unmatched: 3. CDR1 and CDR2 (germline): SGHRS, YFSETQ. CDR3 length: 14 residues. The CDR3 region is CASSRTSGSYEQYF. The CDR3 DNA is TGCGCCAGCAGCCGTACTAGCGGGAGCTACGAGCAGTACTTC.

The chain combines TRBV13 with TRBJ2-7, with D possibly being TRBD2 (6 bases). The V end was cut by 7 bases, the J end by 1 base, with 11 bases between. Germline CDR1 reads PRHDT; CDR2 reads FYEKMQ (reference sequence). The CDR3 length is 13 residues. CDR3: CASTSGRSYEQYF. CDR3 coding DNA: TGTGCCAGCACTTCCGGGAGATCCTACGAGCAGTACTTC. The whole variable domain, remainder taken from reference TRBV13 and TRBJ2-7, is AAGVIQSPRHLIKEKRETATLKCYPIPRHDTVYWYQQGPGQDPQFLISFYEKMQSDKGSIPDRFSAQQFSDYHSELNMSSLELGDSALYFCASTSGRSYEQYFGPGTRLTVT.

This clone was found once. This chain joins TRBV11-2 and TRBJ2-7, with TRBD1 matching 10 bases. The V segment lost 7 bases and the J segment 1 base; nucleotides outside the gene matches: 4. CDR3 length: 14 amino acids. CDR1 is SGHAT, CDR2 FQNNGV, per germline. The CDR3 loop reads CASIGTGVSYEQYF. As DNA, the CDR3 is TGTGCCAGCATCGGGACAGGGGTTTCCTACGAGCAGTACTTC. Based on the CDR3 plus reference TRBV11-2 and TRBJ2-7, the full variable domain is EAGVAQSPRYKIIEKRQSVAFWCNPISGHATLYWYQQILGQGPKLLIQFQNNGVVDDSQLPKDRFSAERLKGVDSTLKIQPAKLEDSAVYLCASIGTGVSYEQYFGPGTRLTVT.

This chain connects TRBV5-6 to TRBJ1-2, with D unresolved. Germline values: CDR1 SGHDT, CDR2 YYEEEE. This CDR3 is built from 14 residues. Trimming stripped 7 bases from V and 2 bases from J, with 15 bases between. CDR3 in amino acids: CASSLEEGNYGYTF. The CDR3 DNA follows: TGTGCCAGCTCCTTAGAGGAGGGCAACTATGGCTACACCTTC.

The chain joins TRBV6-5 to TRBJ2-7; D is uncertain. Trimming took 4 bases from V and 5 from J, leaving 12 bases between them. This CDR3 comprises 13 residues. From germline, CDR1 is MNHEY and CDR2 SVGAGI. The CDR3 DNA sequence: TGTGCCAGCAGTTCCGGGTTTAACGACGAGCAGTACTTC. This codes for CASSSGFNDEQYF.

The chain uses TRBV27 and TRBJ1-1; D is uncertain. The germline V gene encodes CDR1 MNHEY and CDR2 SMNVEV (reference sequence). The CDR3 is made up of 16 amino acids. Trimming cost V 5 bases and J 2 bases, with 18 bases left between them. The CDR3 reads CASSTLSRSSNTEAFF. The CDR3 nucleotides are TGTGCCAGCAGTACACTCTCGAGATCCTCCAACACTGAAGCTTTCTTT.

The chain has TRBV7-4 and TRBJ1-5; D is uncertain. The V gene lost 4 bases and the J gene lost 6 bases, with 10 bases spanning the gap. The germline CDR1 and CDR2 sequences are SGHVT and SQSDAQ. There are 13 residues in the CDR3. The CDR3 here is CASSSGSVQPQHF. In DNA form, the CDR3 reads TGTGCCAGCAGCTCTGGGTCAGTTCAGCCCCAGCATTTT.

DNA of the CDR3: TGCGCCAGCAGCCCGGGACTAGCGGGGGGGCGAAGACTCAATGAGCAGTTCTTC. It codes for CASSPGLAGGRRLNEQFF. The chain uses TRBV4-1 and TRBJ2-1; 16 bases fit TRBD2. Germline loops: CDR1 MGHRA, CDR2 YSYEKL. The CDR3 is 18 residues long. Trimming took 4 bases from V and 6 from J; bases not matched to a gene: 9.

V gene TRBV6-5 combines with J gene TRBJ2-2, with D hard to call. With 0 bases removed from V and 4 bases from J, the gap between germline ends came to 3 bases. CDR3 length: 13 amino acids. Germline-derived CDR1 and CDR2 are MNHEY and SVGAGI. CDR3 sequence reads: CASSYSITGELFF. The CDR3 DNA follows: TGTGCCAGCAGTTACTCGATCACCGGGGAGCTGTTTTTT.

The V call is TRBV3-1 (or the pseudogene TRBV3-2), the J call TRBJ2-1; D ambiguous. V lost 5 bases and J lost 7, with 18 bases in between. CDR3 length equals 15 residues. The germline V gene has CDR1 LGHDT and CDR2 YNNKEL (reference sequence). Here the CDR3 DNA reads TGTGCCAGCAGCAGACTTCGGGCCCGGCGGAATGAGCAGTTCTTC. Its translation: CASSRLRARRNEQFF.

The chain employs TRBV29-1 and TRBJ2-7; D is tentatively TRBD1 or TRBD2 (5 bases each). From germline, CDR1 is SQVTM and CDR2 ANQGSEA. CDR3 length equals 13 residues. The germline V and J ends were trimmed by 6 bases and 6 bases, with 18 bases remaining between them. The CDR3 coding sequence is TGCAGCGTCGCTGTGTCGGGGCAATCCGAGCAGTACTTC. The encoded protein is CSVAVSGQSEQYF.